Here is one T cell receptor (beta chain) with its context. Its specificity is unknown. MiXCR was run by TCRdb on the 5' RACE reads, yielding one entry per CDR3 protein. The table has about 750,000 distinct CDR3 sequences, 15% to 20% seen once. This CDR3 spans 13 amino acids. V was cut by 1 base and J by 6 bases, with 10 bases left in between. Germline CDR1 SGHRS, CDR2 YFSETQ. This specimen belongs to a study of CD8 T cells in ankylosing spondylitis. Whole-study results and caveats: Blood of patients with ankylosing spondylitis appeared to be characterized by a TCR beta motif of several highly homologous variants. Enrichment of disease-linked clones was reportedly significant in matched ankylosing spondylitis synovial fluid.

This chain links TRBV5-1 with TRBJ1-1; the D gene is possibly TRBD1 (5 bases). This TCR came from a male donor with ankylosing spondylitis. Source material: blood, either unsorted or a sorted T cell fraction (not recorded which). The CDR3 sequence is CASSLWGDPEAFF. CDR3 nucleotides: TGCGCCAGCAGCTTGTGGGGGGACCCTGAAGCTTTCTTT.